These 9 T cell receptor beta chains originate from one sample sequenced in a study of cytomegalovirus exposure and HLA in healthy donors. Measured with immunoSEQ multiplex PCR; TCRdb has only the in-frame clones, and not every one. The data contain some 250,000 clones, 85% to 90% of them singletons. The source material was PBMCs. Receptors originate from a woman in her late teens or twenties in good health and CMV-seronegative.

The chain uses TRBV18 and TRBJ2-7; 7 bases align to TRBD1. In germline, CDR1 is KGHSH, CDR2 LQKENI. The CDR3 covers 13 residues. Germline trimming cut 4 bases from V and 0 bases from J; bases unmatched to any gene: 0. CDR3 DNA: TGTGCCAGCTCACGGGACAGCTCCTACGAGCAGTACTTC. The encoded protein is CASSRDSSYEQYF.

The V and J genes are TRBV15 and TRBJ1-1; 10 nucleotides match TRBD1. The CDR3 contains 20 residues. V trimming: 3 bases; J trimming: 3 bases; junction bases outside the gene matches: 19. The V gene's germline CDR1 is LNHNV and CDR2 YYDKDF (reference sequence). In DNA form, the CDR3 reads TGTGCCACCAGCAGGGGATCCGGGACAGGGGACTTGTTCGAGGACACTGAAGCTTTCTTT. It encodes CATSRGSGTGDLFEDTEAFF.

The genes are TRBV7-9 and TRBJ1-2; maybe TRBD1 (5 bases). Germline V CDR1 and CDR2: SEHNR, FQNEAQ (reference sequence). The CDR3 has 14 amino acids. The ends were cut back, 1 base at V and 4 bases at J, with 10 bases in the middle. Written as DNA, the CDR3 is TGTGCCAGCAGCTTAGGGGGCACCTTCTATGGCTACACCTTC. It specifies CASSLGGTFYGYTF. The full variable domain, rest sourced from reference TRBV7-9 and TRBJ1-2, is DTGVSQNPRHKITKRGQNVTFRCDPISEHNRLYWYRQTLGQGPEFLTYFQNEAQLEKSRLLSDRFSAERPKGSFSTLEIQRTEQGDSAMYLCASSLGGTFYGYTFGSGTRLTVV.

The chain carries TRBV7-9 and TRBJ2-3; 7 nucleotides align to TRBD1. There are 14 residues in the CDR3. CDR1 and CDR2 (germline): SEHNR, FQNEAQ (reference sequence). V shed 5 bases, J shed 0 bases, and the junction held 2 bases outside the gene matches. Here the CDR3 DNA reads TGTGCCAGCAGCGGGACAGCTAGCACAGATACGCAGTATTTT. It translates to CASSGTASTDTQYF.

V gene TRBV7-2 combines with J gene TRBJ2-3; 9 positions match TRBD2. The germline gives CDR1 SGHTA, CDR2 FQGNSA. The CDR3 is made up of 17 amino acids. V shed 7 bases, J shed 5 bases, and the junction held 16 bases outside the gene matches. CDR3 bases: TGTGCCAGCACCCCGGTCGGGGCGGGGGGGCTTGTAGATACGCAGTATTTT. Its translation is CASTPVGAGGLVDTQYF.

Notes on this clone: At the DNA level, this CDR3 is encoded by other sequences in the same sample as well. The CDR3 nucleotides are TGTGCCAGCAGTTACTCGGGGGCGAGAGACGAAAAACTGTTTTTT. Its protein is CASSYSGARDEKLFF. V is TRBV6-5 and J is TRBJ1-4; tentatively, D is TRBD1 (6 bases). Germline V CDR1 and CDR2: MNHEY, SVGAGI. The CDR3 is made up of 15 amino acids. V was shortened by 0 bases and J by 8 bases, with 13 bases between the two germline ends.

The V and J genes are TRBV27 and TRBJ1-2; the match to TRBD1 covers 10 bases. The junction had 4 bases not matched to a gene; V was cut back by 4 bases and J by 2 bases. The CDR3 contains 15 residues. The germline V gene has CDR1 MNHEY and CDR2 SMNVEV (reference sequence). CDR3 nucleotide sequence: TGTGCCAGCAGTTCACCGGGACAGGGGAACTATGGCTACACCTTC. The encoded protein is CASSSPGQGNYGYTF.

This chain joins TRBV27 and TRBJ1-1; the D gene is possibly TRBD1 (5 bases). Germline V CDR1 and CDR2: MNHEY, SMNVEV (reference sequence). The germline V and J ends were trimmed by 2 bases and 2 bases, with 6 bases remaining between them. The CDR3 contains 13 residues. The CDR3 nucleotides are TGTGCCAGCAGTTTAGGGGCCAACACTGAAGCTTTCTTT. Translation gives CASSLGANTEAFF.

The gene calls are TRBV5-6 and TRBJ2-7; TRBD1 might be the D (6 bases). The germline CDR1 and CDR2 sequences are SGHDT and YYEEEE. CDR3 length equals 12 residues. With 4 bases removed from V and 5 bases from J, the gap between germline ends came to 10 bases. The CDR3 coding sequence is TGTGCCAGCAGCAACCAGGGGCACGAGCAGTACTTC. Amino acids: CASSNQGHEQYF.